The entry below describes one T cell receptor (beta chain). V was pared by 5 bases and J by 15 bases, with 9 bases of the junction left unmatched. There are 13 residues in the CDR3. Germline values: CDR1 SGHTA, CDR2 FQGNSA. This record belongs to a study of regulatory T cells in long-lasting Graves disease. To make TCR beta libraries, researchers used iRepertoire HTBI primers and Arm-PCR of CDR3 regions. TCRdb analysed the multiplex PCR reads with MiXCR anew, one entry per CDR3 protein. The profile shows some 400,000 distinct CDR3 sequences, under 15% of them singletons. The time point: newly diagnosed GD, antithyroid drugs for less than 3 months. PBMCs provided the RNA from which the TCR library was made. American Thyroid Association guidelines were used to diagnose Graves' disease. The sample also formed part of further work on T cells in Graves' hyperthyroidism and ophthalmopathy.

The source is a woman under 40 with Graves disease. Sequencing was performed on peripheral blood mononuclear cells (PBMCs), taken at new diagnosis, from a patient treated with antithyroid drugs. The rearrangement uses TRBV7-2 and TRBJ2-1, with 11 bases that match TRBD1. The CDR3 region is CASSGGQGVFAFF. CDR3 nucleotides: TGTGCCAGCAGCGGGGGACAGGGGGTGTTTGCGTTCTTC.